One and the same sample provided the 4 T cell receptor beta chains below, sequenced in a study of blood T cells in healthy people across ages. PCR was performed a second time for 7 to 11 cycles using a sample-barcoded 5' primer and a J-beta primer mix. MiXCR, run by TCRdb on the 5' RACE reads, gives a single entry per CDR3 protein. Of around 800,000 distinct CDR3 sequences in the sample, more than 25% are singletons; the top ten hold less than 3.5%. The data also belong to a second study, concerning T cells of mothers and their children.

Sequencing was done on a sample of blood. The source of these receptors is a boy younger than 18 in good health.

This sequence joins TRBV14 and TRBJ2-3, with 11 positions matching TRBD2. CDR3 length: 16 amino acids. Germline CDR1 is SGHDN and CDR2 is FVKESK. V lost 4 bases to trimming and J lost 8 bases; unmatched junction nucleotides: 11. CDR3 amino acids: CASSPLGTSGRSTQYF. In nucleotides, the CDR3 is TGTGCCAGCAGCCCCCTCGGGACTAGCGGTCGGAGTACGCAGTATTTT.

The chain has TRBV7-6 and TRBJ1-2; 7 nucleotides agree with TRBD1. Germline values: CDR1 SGHVS, CDR2 FNYEAQ. This CDR3 is 14 amino acids long. The ends lost 1 base at V and 6 bases at J; junction bases unmatched: 5. Here the CDR3 DNA reads TGTGCCAGCAGCTTAGATGAGGGGGCGAATGGCTACACCTTC. Amino acids: CASSLDEGANGYTF.

The chain has TRBV24-1 and TRBJ2-1, with 15 bases lining up with TRBD2. The CDR3 is 17 residues long. Looked up from germline, CDR1 is KGHDR and CDR2 is SFDVKD. Unmatched junction bases numbered 8, after V lost 4 bases and J lost 8 bases. The CDR3 DNA is TGTGCCACCAGTGACGGGACTAGCGGGGGGAATTGGGATGAGCAGTTCTTC. It is translated as CATSDGTSGGNWDEQFF.

This clonotype has a handful of counts. This chain connects TRBV7-9 to TRBJ2-3, with a weak D call TRBD1 (6 bases). Per the germline V gene, CDR1 is SEHNR and CDR2 is FQNEAQ (reference sequence). This CDR3 contains 14 residues. Trimming removed 1 base at V and 6 bases at J, with 11 bases between. The CDR3 loop reads CASSLVGGSDTQYF. The CDR3 DNA is TGTGCCAGCAGCTTAGTAGGGGGATCGGATACGCAGTATTTT.